A single sample is the source of the 22 T cell receptor beta chains below, sequenced in a study of control samples from healthy donors and cancer patients. Method: immunoSEQ multiplex PCR; TCRdb's copy keeps in-frame clones and lacks some. The table lists 120,000 to 150,000 clones, roughly 93% of them singletons. Sequencing input: blood. The receptors were gathered from a man between 18 and 29 years old in good health.

In its sample, this clone was seen a few times. The chain carries TRBV4-3 and TRBJ2-7, with D uncertain. From germline, CDR1 is LGHNA and CDR2 YSLEER. V was trimmed by 1 base and J by 5 bases, leaving 12 bases between them. The CDR3 is 14 amino acids. The CDR3 DNA reads TGCGCCAGCAGCCAAGGGCTCGCGCTGGACGAGCAGTACTTC. Translated, it gives CASSQGLALDEQYF.

This clone was detected once. V usage is TRBV11-2 and J usage is TRBJ2-5, with a possible D match to TRBD2 (5 bases). CDR1 is SGHAT, CDR2 FQNNGV, per germline. V lost 5 bases, J lost 4 bases, and 14 bases lay in between. The length of the CDR3 is 14 residues. For the CDR3, the DNA is TGTGCCAGCAGCCCTAGCCGGGGTGGAGAGACCCAGTACTTC. Translating it yields CASSPSRGGETQYF.

The CDR3 here is CASRVGGRAGDEQFF. The DNA for the CDR3 is TGTGCCAGCAGGGTTGGCGGGAGGGCCGGCGATGAGCAGTTCTTC. The chain has TRBV2 and TRBJ2-1, with 9 positions matching TRBD2. This CDR3 comprises 15 residues. Germline loops: CDR1 SNHLY, CDR2 FYNNEI. V lost 6 bases to trimming and J lost 8 bases; unmatched junction nucleotides: 11.

The chain is built from TRBV18 and TRBJ2-7, with 8 bases fitting TRBD1. Trimming cost V 6 bases and J 7 bases; bases outside gene matches: 11. Germline-derived CDR1 and CDR2 are KGHSH and LQKENI. The CDR3 has 14 residues. Here the CDR3 reads CASSPRTGPGEQYF. The CDR3, as DNA: TGTGCCAGCTCCCCTAGGACAGGGCCGGGTGAGCAGTACTTC.

V gene TRBV5-1 combines with J gene TRBJ2-7; 8 nucleotides align to TRBD2. Looked up from germline, CDR1 is SGHRS and CDR2 is YFSETQ. The CDR3 is made up of 13 amino acids. J gave up 4 bases and V 10 bases, and 10 bases lay outside the gene matches. CDR3 loop: CAANRGGGYEQYF. In nucleotides, the CDR3 is TGCGCCGCCAACCGGGGGGGCGGGTACGAGCAGTACTTC.

V usage is TRBV9 and J usage is TRBJ1-1; TRBD1 is a possible D gene (5 bases). With 0 bases removed from V and 5 bases from J, the gap between germline ends came to 17 bases. This CDR3 has 16 residues. The germline CDR1 and CDR2 sequences are SGDLS and YYNGEE. The CDR3 protein is CASSVGPGRLGTEAFF. CDR3 DNA sequence: TGTGCCAGCAGCGTAGGGCCAGGGCGGCTCGGGACTGAAGCTTTCTTT.

The chain couples TRBV6-6 to TRBJ2-7; TRBD2 might be the D (5 bases). The CDR3 totals 11 residues. V lost 4 bases and J lost 7, with 8 bases in between. From germline, CDR1 is MNHNY and CDR2 SVGAGI (reference sequence). Here the CDR3 reads CASSLPGEQYF. The CDR3 coding sequence is TGTGCCAGCAGTTTACCGGGAGAGCAGTACTTC.

V gene TRBV7-2 combines with J gene TRBJ2-1, with D perhaps TRBD2 (6 bases). V lost 4 bases and J 1 base, leaving 17 bases between the germline ends. Germline V CDR1 and CDR2: SGHTA, FQGNSA. CDR3 length: 17 amino acids. CDR3 bases: TGTGCCAGCAGCTCCGGGTCAGGGAGGTTGTCCTACAATGAGCAGTTCTTC. This sequence encodes CASSSGSGRLSYNEQFF.

J is TRBJ1-1 and V is TRBV21-1; the table names TRBD1, a call not compared with the DNA. TRBV21-1 is a known pseudogene. The CDR3 is 16 amino acids. CDR3 nucleotides: TGTGCCAGCAGCAAATCAGGGACAGGGAGGAACACTGAAGCTTTCTTT. Its protein product is CASSKSGTGRNTEAFF.

V is TRBV7-2 and J is TRBJ2-5, with D hard to call. This CDR3 spans 14 amino acids. V shed 4 bases and J shed 0 bases, with 9 bases lying between them. Germline assignment: CDR1 SGHTA and CDR2 FQGNSA. The CDR3 DNA reads TGTGCCAGCAGCTCCATGGGGTACCAAGAGACCCAGTACTTC. Translating it yields CASSSMGYQETQYF. The full variable domain, completed using reference TRBV7-2 and TRBJ2-5, is GAGVSQSPSNKVTEKGKDVELRCDPISGHTALYWYRQSLGQGLEFLIYFQGNSAPDKSGLPSDRFSAERTGGSVSTLTIQRTQQEDSAVYLCASSSMGYQETQYFGPGTRLLVL.

This chain joins TRBV9 and TRBJ2-3, with 8 nucleotides matching TRBD1. The CDR3 has 16 residues. V was pared by 4 bases and J by 2 bases, with 9 bases of the junction left unmatched. CDR1 SGDLS and CDR2 YYNGEE come from the germline V gene. CDR3 coding DNA: TGTGCCAGCAGCTCGGGGCAGGGGGCCTACACAGATACGCAGTATTTT. It encodes CASSSGQGAYTDTQYF.

The chain couples TRBV27 to TRBJ1-5, with D possibly matching TRBD1 (6 bases). Germline V lookup: CDR1 MNHEY, CDR2 SMNVEV (reference sequence). The CDR3 extends over 14 amino acids. V was shortened by 4 bases and J by 6 bases, with 13 bases between the two germline ends. The CDR3 coding sequence is TGTGCCAGCAGTTACCGGGGGGGGGCTCAGCCCCAGCATTTT. It translates to CASSYRGGAQPQHF.

V gene TRBV7-9 combines with J gene TRBJ1-4; D possibly corresponds to TRBD1 (5 bases). The germline V gene encodes CDR1 SEHNR and CDR2 FQNEAQ (reference sequence). CDR3 length equals 15 residues. Between the trimmed V and J ends, which lost 5 bases and 2 bases, there was a span of 12 bases. CDR3 sequence (DNA): TGTGCCAGCAGCCCCCTGGGACCGACTAATGAAAAACTGTTTTTT. Translating it yields CASSPLGPTNEKLFF.

The chain has TRBV5-4 and TRBJ2-3; D uncertain. The V and J ends lost 2 bases and 0 bases respectively, with 4 bases between them. CDR1 SGHNT and CDR2 YYREEE come from the germline V gene (reference sequence). The CDR3 loop spans 13 amino acids. CDR3 protein: CASSLVSTDTQYF. DNA for the CDR3: TGTGCCAGCAGCTTAGTCAGCACAGATACGCAGTATTTT.

The chain combines TRBV27 with TRBJ2-1, with D perhaps matching TRBD2 (6 bases). The CDR3 extends over 14 amino acids. The germline gives CDR1 MNHEY, CDR2 SMNVEV (reference sequence). V was shortened by 5 bases and J by 4 bases, with 12 bases between the two germline ends. The CDR3 is CASSGRTLYNEQFF. In DNA, the CDR3 is TGTGCCAGCAGTGGGAGGACCCTTTACAATGAGCAGTTCTTC.

This chain links TRBV2 with TRBJ2-1; TRBD1 agrees at 8 bases. The germline gives CDR1 SNHLY, CDR2 FYNNEI. The trim removed 3 bases at V and 7 bases at J, leaving 8 bases unmatched. The CDR3 is 15 residues long. For the CDR3, the DNA is TGTGCCAGCAGTGAGCAGGGGGCCTCATGGAATGAGCAGTTCTTC. It translates to CASSEQGASWNEQFF.

The chain employs TRBV19 and TRBJ2-1; the D is unclear. The CDR3 loop spans 11 amino acids. Trimming took off 4 bases at V and 10 bases at J, with 8 bases between the two ends. Per the germline V gene, CDR1 is LNHDA and CDR2 is SQIVND (reference sequence). The chain's CDR3 is CASSTTREQFF. DNA for the CDR3: TGTGCCAGTAGTACGACACGCGAGCAGTTCTTC.

This clone was counted a single time. V gene TRBV6-5 combines with J gene TRBJ1-1; no definite D call. CDR1 is MNHEY and CDR2 is SVGAGI in the germline V gene. V was shortened by 5 bases and J by 5 bases, with 12 bases between the two germline ends. CDR3 size: 13 residues. Here the CDR3 reads CASSQTRLTEAFF. As DNA, the CDR3 is TGTGCCAGCAGTCAAACCCGGTTGACTGAAGCTTTCTTT.

The genes are TRBV5-4 and TRBJ1-2; unclear D gene. Germline loops: CDR1 SGHNT, CDR2 YYREEE (reference sequence). Trimming left V 4 bases short and J 4 bases short, with 14 bases between. There are 14 residues in the CDR3. CDR3 protein: CASSKKEAPYGYTF. The CDR3 nucleotides are TGTGCCAGCAGCAAGAAGGAGGCCCCCTATGGCTACACCTTC.

This sequence joins TRBV4-2 and TRBJ1-2; D not resolved. Germline-derived CDR1 and CDR2 are LGHNA and YNFKEQ. The CDR3 totals 14 residues. V was clipped by 0 bases and J by 5 bases, with 10 bases between them. The CDR3 DNA follows: TGTGCCAGCAGCCAAGATCTCAGGATATATGGCTACACCTTC. Translated, it gives CASSQDLRIYGYTF.

V is TRBV14 and J is TRBJ1-1, with D hard to call. The CDR3 runs 16 residues. V was trimmed by 5 bases and J by 5 bases, leaving 21 bases between them. Germline assignment: CDR1 SGHDN and CDR2 FVKESK. The CDR3 region is CASSRSATPGRTEAFF. In DNA, the CDR3 is TGTGCCAGCAGCAGGTCAGCGACCCCAGGACGGACTGAAGCTTTCTTT.

The genes are TRBV19 and TRBJ2-1; 9 nucleotides line up with TRBD1. With 5 bases clipped from V and 8 bases from J, the junction kept 16 bases outside the gene matches. The CDR3 runs to 17 residues. The germline V gene encodes CDR1 LNHDA and CDR2 SQIVND (reference sequence). CDR3 amino acids: CASSLSGPGQGGDEQFF. The CDR3 DNA reads as TGTGCCAGTAGTCTATCTGGGCCGGGACAGGGTGGCGATGAGCAGTTCTTC.